This T cell receptor (beta chain) was identified in a study of OX40 agonist ivuxolimab in advanced cancers. The protocol was immunoSEQ multiplex PCR, while the TCRdb copy is restricted to in-frame clones and leaves out a portion. The sample contains about 69,000 clones, approximately 92% of which appear only once. The study, taken as a whole, reports: Partial responders treated at 0.1-3.0 mg/kg exhibited clonal expansion among the lowest measured.

As for this clone: Its antigen remains unknown.

The input for sequencing was CD4+ or CD8+ T cells sorted from blood, taken in a trial of the OX40 agonist ivuxolimab. The clonotype was recovered from an adult with an advanced solid tumor such as melanoma, head and neck, liver or kidney cancer.

The CDR3 DNA is TGTGCCAGCAGCGTAGCCGTTGGTAGCGGGGCCTACAATGAGCAGTTCTTC. It codes for CASSVAVGSGAYNEQFF. This rearrangement joins TRBV9 to TRBJ2-1, with 8 bases fitting TRBD2. Germline CDR1 SGDLS, CDR2 YYNGEE. V lost 0 bases to trimming and J lost 2 bases; unmatched junction nucleotides: 7. The CDR3 has 17 residues.